This entry describes one T cell receptor beta chain. CDR3 size: 18 residues. Germline lookup yields CDR1 MGHDK and CDR2 SYGVNS. Trimming removed 3 bases at V and 4 bases at J, with 24 bases between. The data belong to a study of blood T cell repertoires in COVID-19. Study context: Samples of COVID-19 (acute and convalescent) were obtained from the United States, Italy and Spain.

In the source study's methods: Amplifying reference gene primers gave estimates of nucleated cell counts. The data were produced by immunoSEQ multiplex PCR, yet TCRdb's version contains in-frame clones alone and is incomplete. V, J and clone size are taken as reported in that table, and D and trimming were inferred from the DNA itself. The sample carries about 24,000 clones, roughly nine tenths recorded once. This chain joins TRBV25-1 and TRBJ1-2; maybe TRBD1 (6 bases). This receptor was taken from a man aged 70-80 years with acute or convalescent COVID-19. Sequenced: peripheral blood. This CDR3 reads CASSEPNGGHTGRYGYTF. The DNA of the CDR3 is TGTGCCAGCAGTGAGCCCAATGGGGGCCATACAGGGCGCTATGGCTACACCTTC.